This T cell receptor beta chain appears in the sequencing data of a study of regulatory T cells in long-lasting Graves disease. Study at large: Duration of antithyroid drug therapy among newly diagnosed Graves' patients was under 3 months. The study's findings and limits: TCR diversity was lower in persistent Graves' patients (versus newly diagnosed ones). The study found TRBV28, TRBJ1-2 and TRBJ2-5 favored in persistent disease.

The junction had 2 bases not matched to a gene; V was cut back by 5 bases and J by 4 bases. The CDR3 is 15 amino acids. Germline V gives CDR1 MDHEN, CDR2 SYDVKM. Libraries of TCR beta came from iRepertoire HTBI primers plus Arm-PCR of CDR3 regions. Each CDR3 protein is one row after TCRdb ran MiXCR on the multiplex PCR reads. The table has approximately 230,000 distinct CDR3 sequences, approximately 16% seen once. Stated time point: newly diagnosed GD, antithyroid drugs for less than 3 months. PBMC-extracted RNA yielded the TCR library. Graves' disease diagnoses used American Thyroid Association guidelines. This clonotype has a count of ten or more. The antigen is unknown.

The material was peripheral blood mononuclear cells (PBMCs), obtained at new diagnosis, from a patient treated with antithyroid drugs. The TCR comes from a female donor with Graves disease. The J gene is TRBJ2-7, the V gene TRBV28; 16 positions match TRBD2. CDR3 in amino acids: CASSGGLAGGYEQYF. CDR3 nucleotides: TGTGCCAGCAGTGGGGGACTAGCGGGAGGGTACGAGCAGTACTTC.